This T cell receptor (beta chain) was found in a study of blood T cell repertoires in COVID-19. Across the study: Specimens from acute and convalescent COVID-19 originated in the United States, Italy and Spain. Nucleic acid was either cDNA or gDNA, and it came from T cells, B-cell-depleted T cells, or PBMCs.

As processed by the authors: Estimation of nucleated cell counts was performed using reference gene primer amplification. This table comes from immunoSEQ multiplex PCR, and its TCRdb copy is limited to in-frame clones, with some not included. V and J calls and clone size come straight from that table; D and trimming were deduced from the DNA. The data contain 150,000 to 200,000 clones, 80% to 85% of them seen just once; the ten biggest clones take up under 5.5%. V lost 5 bases and J 2 bases, leaving 8 bases between the germline ends. This CDR3 has 12 residues. CDR1 and CDR2 (germline): SGHRS, YFSETQ.

Sequencing was performed on peripheral blood. The chain joins TRBV5-1 to TRBJ2-7; unclear D gene. The origin of this receptor is a woman aged 30 to 39 with acute or convalescent COVID-19. CDR3 protein: CASSSVTYEQYF. CDR3 sequence (DNA): TGCGCCAGCAGTTCAGTTACCTACGAGCAGTACTTC.